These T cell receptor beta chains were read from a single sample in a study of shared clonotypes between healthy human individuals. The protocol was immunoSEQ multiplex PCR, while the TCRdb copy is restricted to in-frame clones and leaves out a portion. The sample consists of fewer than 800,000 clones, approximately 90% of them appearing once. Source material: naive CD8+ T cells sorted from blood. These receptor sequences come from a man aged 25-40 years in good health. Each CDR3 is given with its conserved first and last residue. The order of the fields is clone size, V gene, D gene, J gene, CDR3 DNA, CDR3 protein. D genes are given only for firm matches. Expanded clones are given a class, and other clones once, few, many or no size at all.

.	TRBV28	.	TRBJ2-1	TGTGCCAGCAGTCCCCAGCGGGTGCCCGTGACCTACAATGAGCAGTTCTTC	CASSPQRVPVTYNEQFF
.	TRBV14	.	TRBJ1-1	TGTGCCACCCACCCGCCGAGGACTGAAGCTTTCTTT	CATHPPRTEAFF
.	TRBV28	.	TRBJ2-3	TGTGCCAGCAGCCTTCAAGCGGCTAGCACAGATACGCAGTATTTT	CASSLQAASTDTQYF
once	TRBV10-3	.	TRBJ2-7	TGTGCCATCAGTGGGCAGACCTACGAGCAGTACTTC	CAISGQTYEQYF
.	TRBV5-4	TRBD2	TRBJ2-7	TGTGCCAGCAGCCCCGGGACTAGCGGGGACTCCTACGAGCAGTACTTC	CASSPGTSGDSYEQYF
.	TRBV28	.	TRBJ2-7	TGTGCCAGCAGCTCAGACAGGGTCGCGGGCCTAGCGGATCTCGCCTACGAGCAGTACTTC	CASSSDRVAGLADLAYEQYF
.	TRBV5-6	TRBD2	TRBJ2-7	TGTGCCAGCAGAACTAGCGGGAATACCTACGAGCAGTACTTC	CASRTSGNTYEQYF
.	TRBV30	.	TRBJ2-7	TGTGCCTGGAGTGAGATGGATCTGGTGGTAGCGGAGTACGGGGAGCAGTACTTC	CAWSEMDLVVAEYGEQYF
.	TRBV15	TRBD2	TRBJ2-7	TGTGCCACCCGTGGAGCGGGAGATTATGTGCAGTACTTC	CATRGAGDYVQYF
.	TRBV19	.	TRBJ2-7	TGTGCCAGTAGTATGGCTGGGGAAGGGGCAGGCGAGCAGTACTTC	CASSMAGEGAGEQYF
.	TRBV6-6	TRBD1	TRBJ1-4	TGTGCCAGCAGTTATTATGCGGGGACAGTTAATGAAAAACTGTTTTTT	CASSYYAGTVNEKLFF
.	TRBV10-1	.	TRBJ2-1	TGCGCCAGCAGTTCTAGCGCGAGCTCCTACAATGAGCAGTTCTTC	CASSSSASSYNEQFF
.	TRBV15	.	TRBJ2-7	TGTGCCACCAGCAGAGATAGGTGGGGCAGGGACAACGAGCAGTACTTC	CATSRDRWGRDNEQYF
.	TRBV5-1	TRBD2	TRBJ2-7	TGCGCCAGCAGCCGGGGATGGGAGCGGGAGCCCGAGCAGTACTTC	CASSRGWEREPEQYF
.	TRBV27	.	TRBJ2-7	TGTGCCAGCAGTTTATATCCATCGGGCTACGAGCAGTACTTC	CASSLYPSGYEQYF
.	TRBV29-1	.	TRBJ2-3	TGCAGCGTTCCCGCAGAAACAGATACGCAGTATTTT	CSVPAETDTQYF
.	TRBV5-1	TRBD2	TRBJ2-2	TGCGCCAGCAGCTTGTATGCGGGAGCGAACACCGGGGAGCTGTTTTTT	CASSLYAGANTGELFF
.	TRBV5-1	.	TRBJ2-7	TGCGCCAGCAGCGGGGACTCCTACGAGCAGTACTTC	CASSGDSYEQYF
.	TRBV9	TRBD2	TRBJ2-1	TGTGCCAGCAGCGTAAGGTCAGCGGGAGCGGTCGGGAATGAGCAGTTCTTC	CASSVRSAGAVGNEQFF
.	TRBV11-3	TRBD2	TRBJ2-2	TGTGCCAGCAGCGCCGGGACTAGCGGGAGTATGACCGGGGAGTTGTTTTTT	CASSAGTSGSMTGELFF
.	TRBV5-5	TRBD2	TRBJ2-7	TGTGCCAGCAGCTGGTTGGGAGGGGAAAGCTCCTACGAGCAGTACTTC	CASSWLGGESSYEQYF
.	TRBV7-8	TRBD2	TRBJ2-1	TGTGCCAGCAGCTTAGGACTAGCGGGAGGCGGGAGCTCCTACAATGAGCAGTTCTTC	CASSLGLAGGGSSYNEQFF
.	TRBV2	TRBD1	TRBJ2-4	TGTGCCAGCAGGGAAGGACAGGGGACCAAAAACATTCAGTACTTC	CASREGQGTKNIQYF
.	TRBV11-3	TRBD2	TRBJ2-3	TGTGCCAGCAGCCTGGGACTAGCGGGACGATACACAGATACGCAGTATTTT	CASSLGLAGRYTDTQYF
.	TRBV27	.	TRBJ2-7	TGTGCCAGCAGTATAGCAAGAACCCACGAGCAGTACTTC	CASSIARTHEQYF
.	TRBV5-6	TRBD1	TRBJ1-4	TGTGCCAGCAGCCTCGGGACAGACCTTAATGAAAAACTGTTTTTT	CASSLGTDLNEKLFF
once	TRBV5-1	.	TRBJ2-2	TGCGCCAGCAGTCTAGGGCAGATCGAAGCCGGGGAGCTGTTTTTT	CASSLGQIEAGELFF
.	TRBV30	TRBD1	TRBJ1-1	TGTGCCTGGGGGACAGTGAACACTGAAGCTTTCTTT	CAWGTVNTEAFF
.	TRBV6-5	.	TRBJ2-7	TGTGCCAGCAGTTACTCGGCACTCCAAAGCTCCTACGAGCAGTACTTC	CASSYSALQSSYEQYF
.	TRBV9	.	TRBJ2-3	TGTGCCAGCAGCGTAGGCGGGGGCGTAAATACGCAGTATTTT	CASSVGGGVNTQYF
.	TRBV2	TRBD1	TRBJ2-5	TGTGCCAGCCGGGACAGGAGAGAGACCCAGTACTTC	CASRDRRETQYF
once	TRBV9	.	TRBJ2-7	TGTGCCAGCAGCGCGTCAATACAGGATTACGAGCAGTACTTC	CASSASIQDYEQYF
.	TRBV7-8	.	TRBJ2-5	TGTGCCAGCAGCTTAGAGAGGTCCGGAGGTGAGACCCAGTACTTC	CASSLERSGGETQYF
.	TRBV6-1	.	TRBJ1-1	TGTGCCAGCAGTGTCCAGGCAGCCATGAACACTGAAGCTTTCTTT	CASSVQAAMNTEAFF
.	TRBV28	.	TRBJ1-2	TGTGCCAGCACCCTCACCACCCGGGGCTATGGCTACACCTTC	CASTLTTRGYGYTF
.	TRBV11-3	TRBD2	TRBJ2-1	TGTGCCAGCAGCGCGCTAGCGGGAGGCATGAATGAGCAGTTCTTC	CASSALAGGMNEQFF
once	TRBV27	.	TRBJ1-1	TGTGCCAGGACATCCGGGGTGAACACTGAAGCTTTCTTT	CARTSGVNTEAFF
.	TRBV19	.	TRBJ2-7	TGTGCCAGCCGGATCCGGGCCGCCTCCGCCTACGAGCAGTACTTC	CASRIRAASAYEQYF
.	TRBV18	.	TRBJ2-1	TGTGCCAGCTCACCAGAGGCTACCAACAATGAGCAGTTCTTC	CASSPEATNNEQFF
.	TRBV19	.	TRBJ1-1	TGTGCCAGTAGGTTGGCAGGGAGTTTCAACACTGAAGCTTTCTTT	CASRLAGSFNTEAFF
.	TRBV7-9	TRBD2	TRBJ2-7	TGTGCCAGCAGCCTAACTAGCGGGAGCCACGAGCAGTACTTC	CASSLTSGSHEQYF
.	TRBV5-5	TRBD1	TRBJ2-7	TGTGCCAGCAGCTTGGATGAGACAGGGTTCCACGAGCAGTACTTC	CASSLDETGFHEQYF
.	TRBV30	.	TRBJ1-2	TGTGCCTGGACGCTTGGGGGGGATGGCTACACCTTC	CAWTLGGDGYTF
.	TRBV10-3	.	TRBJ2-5	TGTGCCATCAGTGACTCAGTACCACAAGAGACCCAGTACTTC	CAISDSVPQETQYF
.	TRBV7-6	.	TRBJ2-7	TGTGCCAGCAGCTTAGCTCCTAGCGAGTACGAGCAGTACTTC	CASSLAPSEYEQYF
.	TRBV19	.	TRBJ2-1	TGTGCCAGTAGCCAGGGGCAGGGCGATGAGCAGTTCTTC	CASSQGQGDEQFF
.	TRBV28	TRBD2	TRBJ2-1	TGTGCCAGCAGTCCGGGACTAGCGGGGCGATACAATGAGCAGTTCTTC	CASSPGLAGRYNEQFF
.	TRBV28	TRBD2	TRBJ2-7	TGTGCCAGCAGTTCCCAGCGGGGTACCTACGAGCAGTACTTC	CASSSQRGTYEQYF